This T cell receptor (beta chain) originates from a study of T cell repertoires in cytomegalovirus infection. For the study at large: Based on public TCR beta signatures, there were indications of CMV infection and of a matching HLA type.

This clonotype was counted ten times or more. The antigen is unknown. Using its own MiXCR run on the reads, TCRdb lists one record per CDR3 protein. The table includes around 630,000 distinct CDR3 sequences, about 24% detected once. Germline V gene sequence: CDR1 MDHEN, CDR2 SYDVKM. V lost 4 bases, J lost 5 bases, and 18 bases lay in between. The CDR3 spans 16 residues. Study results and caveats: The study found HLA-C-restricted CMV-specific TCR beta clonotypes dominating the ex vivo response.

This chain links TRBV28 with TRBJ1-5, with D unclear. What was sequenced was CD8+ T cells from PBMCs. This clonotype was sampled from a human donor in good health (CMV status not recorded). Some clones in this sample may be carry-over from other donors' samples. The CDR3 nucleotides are TGTGCCAGCAGTTCAACACCGGGTCGGACGGATCAGCCCCAGCATTTT. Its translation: CASSSTPGRTDQPQHF.